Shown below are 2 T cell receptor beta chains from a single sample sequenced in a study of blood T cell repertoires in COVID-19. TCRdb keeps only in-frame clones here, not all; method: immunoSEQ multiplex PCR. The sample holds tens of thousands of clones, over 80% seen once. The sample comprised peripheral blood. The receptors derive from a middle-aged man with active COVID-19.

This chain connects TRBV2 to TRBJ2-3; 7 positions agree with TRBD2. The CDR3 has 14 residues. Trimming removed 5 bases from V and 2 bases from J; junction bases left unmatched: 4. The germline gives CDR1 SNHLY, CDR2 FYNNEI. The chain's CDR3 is CASSRLADTDTQYF. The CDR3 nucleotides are TGTGCCAGCAGTAGACTAGCCGACACAGATACGCAGTATTTT.

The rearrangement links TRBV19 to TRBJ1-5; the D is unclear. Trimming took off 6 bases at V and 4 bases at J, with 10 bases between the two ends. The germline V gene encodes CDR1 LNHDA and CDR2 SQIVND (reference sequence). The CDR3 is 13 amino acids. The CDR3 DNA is TGTGCCAGTAGGGATGACGGGAATCAGCCCCAGCATTTT. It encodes CASRDDGNQPQHF.